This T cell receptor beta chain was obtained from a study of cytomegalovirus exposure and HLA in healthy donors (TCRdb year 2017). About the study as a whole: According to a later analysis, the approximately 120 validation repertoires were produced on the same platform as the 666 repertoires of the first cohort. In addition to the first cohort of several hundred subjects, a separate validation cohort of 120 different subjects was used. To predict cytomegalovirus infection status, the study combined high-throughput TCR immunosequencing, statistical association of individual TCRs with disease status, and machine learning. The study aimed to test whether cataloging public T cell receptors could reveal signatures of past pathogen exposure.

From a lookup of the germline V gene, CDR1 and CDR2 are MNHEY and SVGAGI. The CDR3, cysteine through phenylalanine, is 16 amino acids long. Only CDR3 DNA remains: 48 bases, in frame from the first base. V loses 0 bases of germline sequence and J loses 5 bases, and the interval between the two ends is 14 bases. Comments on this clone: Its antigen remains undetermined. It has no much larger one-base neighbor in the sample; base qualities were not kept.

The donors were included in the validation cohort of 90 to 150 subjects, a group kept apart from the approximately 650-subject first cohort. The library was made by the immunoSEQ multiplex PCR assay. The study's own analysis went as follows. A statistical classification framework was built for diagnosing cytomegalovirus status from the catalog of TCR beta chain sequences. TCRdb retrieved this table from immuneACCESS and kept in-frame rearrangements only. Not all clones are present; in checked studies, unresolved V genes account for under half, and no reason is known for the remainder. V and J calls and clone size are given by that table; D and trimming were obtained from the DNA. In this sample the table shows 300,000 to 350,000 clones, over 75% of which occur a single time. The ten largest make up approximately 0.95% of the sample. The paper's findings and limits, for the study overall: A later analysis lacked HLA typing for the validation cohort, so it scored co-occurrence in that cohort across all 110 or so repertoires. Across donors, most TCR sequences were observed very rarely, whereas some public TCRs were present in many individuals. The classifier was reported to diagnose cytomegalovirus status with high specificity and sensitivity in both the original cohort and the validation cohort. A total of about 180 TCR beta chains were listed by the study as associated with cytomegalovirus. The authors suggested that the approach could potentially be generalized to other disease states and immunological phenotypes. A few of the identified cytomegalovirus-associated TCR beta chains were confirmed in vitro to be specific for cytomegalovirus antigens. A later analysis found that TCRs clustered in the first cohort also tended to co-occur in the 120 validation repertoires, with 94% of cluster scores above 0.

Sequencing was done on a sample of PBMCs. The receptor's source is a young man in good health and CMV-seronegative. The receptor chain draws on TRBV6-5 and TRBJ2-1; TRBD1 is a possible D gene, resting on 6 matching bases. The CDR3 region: CASSYSAGEWNNEQFF. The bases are TGTGCCAGCAGTTACTCAGCAGGGGAGTGGAACAATGAGCAGTTCTTC.